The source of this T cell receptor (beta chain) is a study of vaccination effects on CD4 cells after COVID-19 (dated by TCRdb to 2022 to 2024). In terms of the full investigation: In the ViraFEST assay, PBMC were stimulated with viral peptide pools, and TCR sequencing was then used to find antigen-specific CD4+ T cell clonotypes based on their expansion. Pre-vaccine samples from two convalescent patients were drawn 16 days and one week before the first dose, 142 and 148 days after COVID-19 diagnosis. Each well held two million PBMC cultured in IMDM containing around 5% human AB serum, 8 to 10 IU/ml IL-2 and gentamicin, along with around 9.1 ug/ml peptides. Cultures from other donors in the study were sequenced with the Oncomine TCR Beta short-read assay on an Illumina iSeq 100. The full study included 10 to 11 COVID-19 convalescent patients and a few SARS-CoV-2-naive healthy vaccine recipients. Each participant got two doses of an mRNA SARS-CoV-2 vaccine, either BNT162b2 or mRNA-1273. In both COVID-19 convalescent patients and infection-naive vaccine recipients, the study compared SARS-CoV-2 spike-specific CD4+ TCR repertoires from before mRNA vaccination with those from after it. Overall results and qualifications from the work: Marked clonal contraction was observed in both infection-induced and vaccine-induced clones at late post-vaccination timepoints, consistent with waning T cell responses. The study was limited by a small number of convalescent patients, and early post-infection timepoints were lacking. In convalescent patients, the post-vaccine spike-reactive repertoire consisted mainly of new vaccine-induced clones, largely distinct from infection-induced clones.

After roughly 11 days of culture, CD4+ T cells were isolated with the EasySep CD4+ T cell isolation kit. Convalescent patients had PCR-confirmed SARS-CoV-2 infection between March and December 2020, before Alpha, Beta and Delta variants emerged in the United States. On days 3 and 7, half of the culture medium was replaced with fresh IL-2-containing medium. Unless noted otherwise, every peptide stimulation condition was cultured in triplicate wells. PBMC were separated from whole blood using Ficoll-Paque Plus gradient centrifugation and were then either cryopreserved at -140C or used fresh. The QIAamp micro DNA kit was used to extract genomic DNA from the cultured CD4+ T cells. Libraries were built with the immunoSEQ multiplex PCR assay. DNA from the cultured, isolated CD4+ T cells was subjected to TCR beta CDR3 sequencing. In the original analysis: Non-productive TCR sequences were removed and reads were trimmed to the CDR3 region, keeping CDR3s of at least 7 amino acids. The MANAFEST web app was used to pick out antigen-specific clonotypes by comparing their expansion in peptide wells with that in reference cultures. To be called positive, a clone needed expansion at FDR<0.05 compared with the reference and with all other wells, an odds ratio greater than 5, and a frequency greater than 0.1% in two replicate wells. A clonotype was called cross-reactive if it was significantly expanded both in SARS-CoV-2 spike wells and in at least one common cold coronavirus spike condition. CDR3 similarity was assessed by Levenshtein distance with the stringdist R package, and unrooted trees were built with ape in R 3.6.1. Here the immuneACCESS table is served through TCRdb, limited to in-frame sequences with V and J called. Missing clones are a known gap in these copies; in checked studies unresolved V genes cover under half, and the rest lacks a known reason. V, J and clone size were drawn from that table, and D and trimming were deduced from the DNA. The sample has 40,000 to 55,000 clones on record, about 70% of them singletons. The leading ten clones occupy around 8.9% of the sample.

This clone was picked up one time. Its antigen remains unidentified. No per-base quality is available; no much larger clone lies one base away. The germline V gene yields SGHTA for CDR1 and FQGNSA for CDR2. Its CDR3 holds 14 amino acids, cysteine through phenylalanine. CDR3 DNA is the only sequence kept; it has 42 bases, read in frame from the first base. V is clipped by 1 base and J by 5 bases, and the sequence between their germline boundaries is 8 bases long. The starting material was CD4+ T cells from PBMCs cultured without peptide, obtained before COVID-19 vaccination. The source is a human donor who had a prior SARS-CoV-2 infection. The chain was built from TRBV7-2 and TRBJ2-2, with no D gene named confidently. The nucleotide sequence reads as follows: TGTGCCAGCAGCTTAGTTGTAGGGACCGGGGAGCTGTTTTTT. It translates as CASSLVVGTGELFF.